This T cell receptor (beta chain) stems from a study of T cell responses to AZD1222 COVID-19 vaccine. General study findings and limits: Among AZD1222 vaccinees, only 5 to 7 were seropositive at baseline. After two AZD1222 doses, spike-specific TCR breadth and depth rose versus day 0.

Produced via immunoSEQ multiplex PCR; TCRdb's table is partial and in-frame only. The table shows 150,000 or so clones, with 91% occurring only once. This clone was observed a single time. Its antigen is currently unknown. The CDR3 runs to 14 residues. Germline V gives CDR1 LNHDA, CDR2 SQIVND (reference sequence). With 5 bases clipped from V and 5 bases from J, the junction kept 7 bases outside the gene matches. V usage is TRBV19 and J usage is TRBJ1-1; 8 nucleotides align to TRBD1. Here the sequenced sample was peripheral blood, taken 28 days after the second AZD1222 dose. The TCR was taken from an adult who received the AZD1222 COVID-19 vaccine. The CDR3 DNA follows: TGTGCCAGTAGTCGCTCACAGGGGGGGACTGAAGCTTTCTTT. Translating it yields CASSRSQGGTEAFF. Variable domain in full (rest from reference TRBV19 and TRBJ1-1): DGGITQSPKYLFRKEGQNVTLSCEQNLNHDAMYWYRQDPGQGLRLIYYSQIVNDFQKGDIAEGYSVSREKKESFPLTVTSAQKNPTAFYLCASSRSQGGTEAFFGQGTRLTVV.